This T cell receptor (beta chain) stems from a study of T cell responses to AZD1222 COVID-19 vaccine. Across the study: Doses given second, at about 4 or about 12 weeks, were pooled. Study results and limitations: Close to half of all spike-specific TCRs reportedly target regions of the variants that are unmutated. Among the donors, most were white British and more were female, and clonal diversity was possibly underestimated. Repertoires were sampled only after the peak T cell response.

About this clone itself: The antigen is undetermined.

V shed 3 bases and J shed 8 bases, with 13 bases lying between them. Germline V gives CDR1 LNHNV, CDR2 YYDKDF (reference sequence). The CDR3 is 13 amino acids. Sequencing used immunoSEQ multiplex PCR; TCRdb keeps in-frame clones, though not all of them. Of 150,000 or so clones in the sample, roughly 90% were seen once. The sequence was obtained from an adult in good health. The sequencing here drew on peripheral blood, taken on day 0 of AZD1222 vaccination. J is TRBJ1-2 and V is TRBV15, with D perhaps matching TRBD1 (6 bases). CDR3 region: CATSRAQGRGYTF. CDR3 sequence (DNA): TGTGCCACCAGCAGGGCACAGGGAAGGGGCTACACCTTC.